These 11 T cell receptor beta chains originate from one sample sequenced in a study of shared clonotypes between healthy human individuals. Produced via immunoSEQ multiplex PCR; TCRdb's table is partial and in-frame only. The data hold about 980,000 clones, with around 80% observed a single time. Sequenced material: memory CD4+ T cells sorted from blood. Subset in this sample: CD45RA-negative fraction. These receptors came from a man between 18 and 35 years old in good health.

V is TRBV5-4 and J is TRBJ2-2; 7 bases are shared with TRBD1. CDR3 size: 16 residues. J gave up 4 bases and V 0 bases, and 6 bases lay outside the gene matches. The germline gives CDR1 SGHNT, CDR2 YYREEE (reference sequence). CDR3 residues: CASSLVATGPTGELFF. Written as DNA, the CDR3 is TGTGCCAGCAGCTTGGTGGCGACAGGGCCCACCGGGGAGCTGTTTTTT.

This chain uses TRBV30 with TRBJ1-1, with D tentatively TRBD1 (5 bases). The CDR3 sequence is 12 residues long. CDR1 and CDR2 from the germline V gene are GTSNPN and SVGIG (reference sequence). Between the trimmed V and J ends, which lost 3 bases and 11 bases, there was a span of 16 bases. The CDR3 protein is CAWRKPGLGAFF. CDR3 in DNA: TGTGCCTGGAGGAAACCGGGACTTGGGGCTTTCTTT.

The rearrangement uses TRBV5-4 and TRBJ1-4; tentative D call: TRBD1 (6 bases). The length of the CDR3 is 15 residues. CDR1 and CDR2 (germline): SGHNT, YYREEE (reference sequence). Trimming shortened V by 4 bases and J by 5 bases, and 15 bases separated the two germline ends. In nucleotides, the CDR3 is TGTGCCAGCAGCCCCTCCTTGACAGGAAATGAAAAACTGTTTTTT. Translation gives CASSPSLTGNEKLFF.

The rearrangement uses TRBV28 and TRBJ1-1, with D possibly TRBD1 on 5 matching bases. Trimming removed 5 bases at V and 0 bases at J, with 13 bases between. The CDR3 has 15 amino acids. CDR1 MDHEN and CDR2 SYDVKM come from the germline V gene. The CDR3 DNA reads as TGTGCCAGCAGTACAACCGGGACGGTGAACACTGAAGCTTTCTTT. Residues: CASSTTGTVNTEAFF.

This clone has ten or more counts. The rearrangement links TRBV9 to TRBJ1-2, with TRBD1 matching 12 bases. V shed 0 bases, J shed 2 bases, and the junction held 8 bases outside the gene matches. This CDR3 is 18 amino acids long. CDR1 is SGDLS, CDR2 YYNGEE, per germline. The DNA of the CDR3 is TGTGCCAGCAGCGTAGTTGGGACAGGGGGCGCGGGAAACTATGGCTACACCTTC. It encodes CASSVVGTGGAGNYGYTF.

This chain joins TRBV27 and TRBJ1-2; 7 nucleotides line up with TRBD1. J lost 4 bases, V lost 4 bases, and 3 bases had no gene match. CDR1 is MNHEY and CDR2 is SMNVEV in the germline V gene (reference sequence). There are 13 residues in the CDR3. The CDR3 protein is CASSSGTAYGYTF. CDR3 nucleotide sequence: TGTGCCAGCAGTTCCGGGACAGCCTATGGCTACACCTTC.

The chain uses TRBV5-1 and TRBJ2-7; TRBD1 might be the D (6 bases). V was pared by 2 bases and J by 1 base, with 13 bases between. Germline CDR1 and CDR2: SGHRS and YFSETQ. The CDR3 is made up of 15 amino acids. The CDR3 DNA sequence: TGCGCCAGCAGCTTCCTGACAGGCGCATCCTACGAGCAGTACTTC. Its protein product is CASSFLTGASYEQYF.

This clone was detected only once. The chain uses TRBV19 and TRBJ2-7; the match to TRBD2 covers 16 bases. After removal of 5 bases from V and 7 bases from J, the junction contained 14 bases not matched to a gene. This CDR3 is 18 amino acids long. CDR1 and CDR2 (germline): LNHDA, SQIVND (reference sequence). This CDR3 reads CASSSSGLAGGPGGEQYF. CDR3 in DNA: TGTGCCAGTAGTTCCTCGGGACTAGCGGGGGGGCCCGGCGGGGAGCAGTACTTC.

The J gene is TRBJ2-1, the V gene TRBV15, with D perhaps TRBD1 or TRBD2 (6 bases each). With 2 bases removed from V and 4 bases from J, the gap between germline ends came to 21 bases. Germline CDR1 LNHNV, CDR2 YYDKDF (reference sequence). This CDR3 has 18 residues. DNA of the CDR3: TGTGCCACCAGCAGAAATCCTTCGACAGGAGGGGTTTACAATGAGCAGTTCTTC. Translating gives CATSRNPSTGGVYNEQFF.

The V and J genes are TRBV5-5 and TRBJ1-1; D is uncertain. This CDR3 has 14 amino acids. Germline CDR1 reads SGHKS; CDR2 reads YYEKEE (reference sequence). The V gene lost 3 bases and the J gene lost 1 base, with 10 bases spanning the gap. The CDR3, as DNA: TGTGCCAGCAGCTCCCTTCTGGGGAACACTGAAGCTTTCTTT. Translation gives CASSSLLGNTEAFF.

The J gene is TRBJ2-7, the V gene TRBV4-1; 15 nucleotides align to TRBD2. This CDR3 contains 15 residues. Germline V gene sequence: CDR1 MGHRA, CDR2 YSYEKL. J gave up 12 bases and V 3 bases, and 9 bases lay outside the gene matches. This CDR3 reads CASSQDGLAGGQGYF. The CDR3 DNA reads TGCGCCAGCAGCCAGGACGGACTAGCGGGGGGGCAAGGGTACTTC.